This TCR beta chain derives from a study of identical twins. Study-wide results and caveats: One should note that invariant MAIT and iNKT cells could partly confound zero-insertion analyses.

V was cut by 5 bases and J by 6 bases, with 14 bases left in between. CDR1 is MNHNS, CDR2 SASEGT, per germline. There are 13 residues in the CDR3. In the case of this clonotype: Antigen specificity is unknown.

TCRdb ran MiXCR on the 5' RACE reads and lists one entry per CDR3 protein. Of a few hundred thousand distinct CDR3 sequences in the sample, about a fifth were seen once. The sequence came from a man aged 45-65 years in good health. Sequencing input: naive T cells sorted from blood. This chain connects TRBV6-1 to TRBJ2-7; D is possibly TRBD1 or TRBD2 (7 bases each). Written as DNA, the CDR3 is TGTGCCAGCAGTAGACAGGGAGGGTTCGAGCAGTACTTC. Translated: CASSRQGGFEQYF.